This T cell receptor (beta chain) was profiled in a study of blood T cell repertoires in COVID-19. Across the whole study: Researchers got acute and convalescent COVID-19 samples from the United States, Italy and Spain.

Produced via immunoSEQ multiplex PCR; TCRdb's table is partial and in-frame only. Seen here are about 76,000 clones, 86% observed once, and the top ten hold roughly a sixth. Sequencing was carried out using peripheral blood. The origin of this receptor is a human donor in a cohort sampled during active COVID-19.

Here the CDR3 DNA reads TGTGCCAGCAGCTTAAATCCAGCGGGAGTGGATGAGCAGTACTTC. This codes for CASSLNPAGVDEQYF. The rearrangement links TRBV7-6 to TRBJ2-7, with 8 positions matching TRBD2. Germline V gene lookup returns CDR1 SGHVS and CDR2 FNYEAQ. The CDR3 is 15 residues long. The ends lost 2 bases at V and 7 bases at J; junction bases unmatched: 10.